Following are 7 T cell receptor beta chains from one sample sequenced in a study of blood T cells in healthy people across ages. Sample-barcoded 5' priming and a J-beta primer mix drove a second PCR of roughly 6 to 12 cycles. TCRdb reprocessed the 5' RACE reads with MiXCR, giving one entry per CDR3 protein. Of more than 1.4 million distinct CDR3 sequences listed, roughly 40% are singletons. The specimen was blood. Receptors originate from a young woman in good health.

The V and J genes are TRBV3-1 and TRBJ1-6; maybe TRBD1 (6 bases). Germline CDR1 LGHDT, CDR2 YNNKEL (reference sequence). Trimming removed 1 base at V and 6 bases at J, with 10 bases between. This CDR3 comprises 15 residues. The CDR3 nucleotides read TGTGCCAGCAGCCAAGCGACAGGAATTAATTCACCCCTCCACTTT. It translates to CASSQATGINSPLHF.

CDR3: CATSRDKLAGVEEQFF. CDR3 DNA: TGTGCCACCAGCAGAGATAAGCTAGCGGGAGTGGAAGAGCAGTTCTTC. V is TRBV15 and J is TRBJ2-1, with 10 bases identical to TRBD2. The CDR3 length is 16 residues. Trimming removed 0 bases from V and 10 bases from J; junction bases left unmatched: 9. From germline, CDR1 is LNHNV and CDR2 YYDKDF (reference sequence).

This clonotype was seen a few times. The J gene is TRBJ1-1, the V gene TRBV27; D remains unclear. Per the germline V gene, CDR1 is MNHEY and CDR2 is SMNVEV (reference sequence). The V end lost 6 bases, the J end lost 4 bases, and 9 bases lay between the germline ends. This CDR3 is built from 12 residues. CDR3 nucleotides: TGTGCCAGCAGCCAAGGGAGCACTGAAGCTTTCTTT. This translates into CASSQGSTEAFF.

The chain has TRBV20-1 and TRBJ1-6; D gene uncertain. The germline V and J ends were trimmed by 6 bases and 4 bases, with 13 bases remaining between them. CDR3 length: 14 residues. Germline loops: CDR1 DFQATT, CDR2 SNEGSKA (reference sequence). CDR3 in amino acids: CSANTVQYNSPLHF. The CDR3 nucleotides read TGCAGTGCGAACACGGTCCAGTATAATTCACCCCTCCACTTT.

The chain uses TRBV7-9 and TRBJ2-4; D is ambiguous. The end of the DNA fits TRBJ2-5 better, so the J call may be wrong. From germline, CDR1 is SEHNR and CDR2 FQNEAQ (reference sequence). The CDR3 is 14 residues long. This chain's CDR3 is CASSRSRLQETQYF. The CDR3 DNA reads as TGTGCCAGCAGCCGCTCCCGGCTCCAAGAGACCCAGTACTTC.

The V gene is TRBV27, the J gene TRBJ2-1; tentatively, D is TRBD2 (6 bases). Germline V gene lookup returns CDR1 MNHEY and CDR2 SMNVEV (reference sequence). Trimming stripped 8 bases from V and 7 bases from J, with 21 bases between. CDR3 length: 15 residues. The CDR3 spells CASVPPRGGRNEQFF. The CDR3 nucleotides are TGTGCCAGCGTCCCCCCGAGAGGAGGGCGAAATGAGCAGTTCTTC.

The table lists this clonotype with a few counts. CDR3 loop: CATSESGTGYGYTF. For the CDR3, the DNA is TGTGCCACCAGTGAGTCCGGGACAGGGTATGGCTACACCTTC. The rearrangement joins TRBV24-1 to TRBJ1-2; 9 nucleotides align to TRBD1. In germline, CDR1 is KGHDR, CDR2 SFDVKD. V shed 4 bases and J 5 bases; nucleotides not matched to a gene: 4. This CDR3 is 14 amino acids long.